One T cell receptor beta chain is described in this entry. Its antigen remains undetermined. No much larger clone is present one base from it, and per-base qualities are unavailable. The CDR3 regions of human TCRbeta chains were subjected to immunosequencing. The authors' pipeline ran thus. TCRs in the repertoires were compared against a reference library of SARS-CoV-2-specific TCRs that had been generated with the MIRA antigen-specificity platform. Breadth was defined as the fraction of unique TCRs that were SARS-CoV-2-associated, and depth was defined as the fraction of total T cells that were SARS-CoV-2-associated. Each spike-specific TCR was assigned to its reactive spike region and to a CD4 or CD8 class using the MIRA data. Log10-transformed breadth and depth values were compared by one-way ANOVA with Sidak's multiple comparisons tests. In its TCRdb copy, this immuneACCESS table keeps in-frame sequences only and misses some clones. Where compared with another copy, unresolved V genes explain less than half of these, and the others have no known cause. The V and J calls and clone size were taken over from that table, and D and trimming were inferred from the DNA. The sample contains 100,000 to 150,000 clones, over 75% of them found a single time. The ten largest clones add up to about 1.6% of the sample.

This specimen's time point label, interpreted: baseline before first vaccination. Vaccinee samples were obtained from the UK trials COV001 and COV002, which included a single-blind randomized controlled phase 2/3 trial of AZD1222 (ChAdOx1 nCoV-19) in healthy adults. Trial participant PBMC samples were collected at day 0 and day 28 after the second dose for TCRbeta chain sequencing. These data belong to a study of T cell responses to AZD1222 COVID-19 vaccine (dated by TCRdb to about 2021). Describing the broader study: AZD1222 recipients given second doses at about 4 weeks or at about 12 weeks were pooled, since spike-specific TCR depth and breadth were not found to differ between the two schedules. TCR sequencing was performed for roughly 250 trial participants, of whom about 200 were given two doses of AZD1222 and around 25 were given two doses of MenACWY control vaccine. Enrollment into the trials was organized by age into subgroups of 18-55, 56-69 and 70-plus years, and those subgroups contained roughly 150, 30 and 60 TCR-sequenced participants, respectively.

Germline trimming: 6 bases from V, 3 bases from J; junction bases outside gene matches: 7. The germline V gene (reference sequence) yields MNHEY for CDR1 and SMNVEV for CDR2. From its cysteine to its phenylalanine, the CDR3 spans 15 amino acids. The CDR3 DNA has 45 bases and is translated from base 1. What the work shows at the level of the full study, not this receptor alone: Reportedly, almost half of the unique spike-specific TCRs recognized epitopes lying outside the regions that are mutated in the B.1.351 and B.1.1.7 variants. Because no day 14 peak-response samples were available, repertoires were characterized only after the peak T cell response. Conclusions about previously exposed vaccinees are limited, since just five or six AZD1222 recipients were seropositive for SARS-CoV-2 at baseline. In the small 56-69-year group, the increase in depth fell short of significance, most likely because of low power. Vaccine-associated CD4 TCRs spanned the whole spike protein, with dominant responses in regions 160-218 and 743-854. After two AZD1222 doses, spike-specific TCR breadth and depth were significantly higher than at day 0 and than in MenACWY recipients. Participants were mostly white British and included more females than males, and it was suggested by the authors that clonal diversity may have been underestimated.

The specimen was peripheral blood, collected on day 0 of AZD1222 vaccination. The receptor's source is an adult in good health. The chain couples TRBV27 to TRBJ2-2; 7 junctional bases match TRBD2. The CDR3 region reads CASRRASGYTGELFF. The nucleotide sequence reads TGTGCCAGCAGGAGGGCTAGCGGCTACACCGGGGAGCTGTTTTTT.